This TCR beta chain was obtained from a study of cytomegalovirus exposure and HLA in healthy donors. Study findings and constraints: A later analysis reported that several of the most significant clusters appeared to be linked to common viral pathogens, among them Epstein-Barr virus.

In the PCR, 60 Vbeta and 13 Jbeta primers were used. Produced via immunoSEQ multiplex PCR; TCRdb's table is partial and in-frame only. The sample shows around 180,000 clones, 70% to 80% of them seen only once. Comment on this clone: Its antigen is as yet unknown.

The V and J ends lost 1 base and 3 bases respectively, with 10 bases between them. The CDR3 sequence is 15 residues long. Per germline, CDR1 SGHVS and CDR2 FNYEAQ. The chain carries TRBV7-6 and TRBJ1-5, with D uncertain. The specimen sequenced was PBMCs. This TCR came from a woman aged 50 to 60 in good health and CMV-seronegative. The CDR3 DNA follows: TGTGCCAGCAGCTTAGACGGGTTTGTCAATCAGCCCCAGCATTTT. Amino acid sequence: CASSLDGFVNQPQHF.